The next 15 T cell receptor beta chains were all read from a single sample in a study of T cell responses to AZD1222 COVID-19 vaccine listed by TCRdb under 2021. The meaning of the sample's time point label: baseline before first vaccination. Receptor libraries were prepared by the immunoSEQ multiplex PCR assay. TCRdb stores this immuneACCESS table with in-frame sequences only. Part of the clones is absent; in the studies checked, under half of the shortfall reflects unresolved V genes, and no reason is known for the rest. Recorded for this sample are roughly 150,000 clones; less than 95% of them occurred a single time. The ten largest clones take up roughly 1.3% of the sample. The material was peripheral blood, obtained on day 0 of AZD1222 vaccination. The receptor source for this set is an adult in good health.

The chain couples TRBV7-9 to TRBJ2-1; TRBD2 matches at 11 bases. Germline CDR1 and CDR2: SEHNR and FQNEAQ (reference sequence). The CDR3 totals 15 residues. V shed 1 base and J 8 bases; nucleotides not matched to a gene: 4. The CDR3 is CASSLGLAGGYEQFF. CDR3 sequence (DNA): TGTGCCAGCAGCTTAGGTCTAGCGGGAGGCTATGAGCAGTTCTTC.

The chain recombines TRBV5-1 with TRBJ2-1; 10 bases line up with TRBD1. The CDR3 contains 15 residues. V was clipped by 0 bases and J by 6 bases; unmatched bases: 3. Germline values: CDR1 SGHRS, CDR2 YFSETQ. CDR3 coding DNA: TGCGCCAGCAGCTTGGGGGGACAGGGGAGCAATGAGCAGTTCTTC. Protein: CASSLGGQGSNEQFF.

The J gene is TRBJ2-5, the V gene TRBV6-5; D might be TRBD1 (6 bases). Germline-derived CDR1 and CDR2 are MNHEY and SVGAGI. The CDR3 extends over 15 amino acids. The V gene lost 1 base and the J gene lost 1 base, with 10 bases spanning the gap. The CDR3 protein is CASSYFTGPQETQYF. CDR3 coding DNA: TGTGCCAGCAGTTACTTCACAGGGCCCCAAGAGACCCAGTACTTC.

The J gene is TRBJ1-6, the V gene TRBV19; a possible D gene is TRBD1 (5 bases). The germline CDR1 and CDR2 sequences are LNHDA and SQIVND (reference sequence). V was clipped by 8 bases and J by 7 bases, with 21 bases between them. The CDR3 is 16 amino acids. The CDR3 loop is CASRDPLNLGNSPLHF. CDR3 nucleotide sequence: TGTGCCAGTCGGGACCCTTTAAACCTGGGGAATTCACCCCTCCACTTT.

The chain uses TRBV5-1 and TRBJ1-1; TRBD1 is a possible D gene (5 bases). The CDR3 covers 14 residues. Germline CDR1 SGHRS, CDR2 YFSETQ. The V end lost 4 bases, the J end lost 1 base, and 11 bases lay between the germline ends. Written as DNA, the CDR3 is TGCGCCAGCAGCCCCTCGGGGGGGAACACTGAAGCTTTCTTT. It specifies CASSPSGGNTEAFF.

This chain uses TRBV19 with TRBJ1-1; 10 bases fit TRBD1. Trimming cost V 5 bases and J 5 bases; bases outside gene matches: 11. The CDR3 sequence is 16 residues long. Germline CDR1 reads LNHDA; CDR2 reads SQIVND (reference sequence). CDR3 coding DNA: TGTGCCAGTAGTCCCTCGACAGGGGGCTATCGGACTGAAGCTTTCTTT. Its translation is CASSPSTGGYRTEAFF.

This clone was detected once. This chain uses TRBV12-5 with TRBJ1-1; no firm D call. V was clipped by 6 bases and J by 5 bases, with 10 bases between them. CDR3 size: 12 residues. Germline V gene lookup returns CDR1 LGHNT and CDR2 FRNRAP. The CDR3 loop is CASGRGRTEAFF. The CDR3 DNA reads as TGTGCTAGTGGACGCGGACGGACTGAAGCTTTCTTT.

V and J are TRBV2 and TRBJ1-4, with a possible D match to TRBD1 (5 bases). Trimming cost V 6 bases and J 6 bases, with 17 bases left between them. This CDR3 has 15 residues. Per the germline V gene, CDR1 is SNHLY and CDR2 is FYNNEI. As DNA, the CDR3 is TGTGCCAGCAGGGTAGGACAACCGGGGTATGAAAAACTGTTTTTT. Protein product: CASRVGQPGYEKLFF.

The chain is built from TRBV28 and TRBJ1-3, with D uncertain. This CDR3 is 14 amino acids long. Germline V CDR1 and CDR2: MDHEN, SYDVKM. Trimming took off 3 bases at V and 7 bases at J, with 13 bases between the two ends. CDR3 DNA sequence: TGTGCCAGCAGTTTGCTCGGAGGTAGGAACACCATATATTTT. Amino acid sequence: CASSLLGGRNTIYF.

The V gene is TRBV28, the J gene TRBJ1-5, with D unresolved. With 5 bases removed from V and 9 bases from J, the gap between germline ends came to 23 bases. This CDR3 contains 16 residues. Germline CDR1 and CDR2: MDHEN and SYDVKM. The CDR3 reads CASSPPPAGVKGPQHF. The CDR3 DNA follows: TGTGCCAGCAGTCCTCCCCCGGCCGGCGTAAAGGGGCCCCAGCATTTT. Drawing the rest from reference TRBV28 and TRBJ1-5, the complete variable domain is DVKVTQSSRYLVKRTGEKVFLECVQDMDHENMFWYRQDPGLGLRLIYFSYDVKMKEKGDIPEGYSVSREKKERFSLILESASTNQTSMYLCASSPPPAGVKGPQHFGDGTRLSIL.

The chain has TRBV7-2 and TRBJ2-1; D is ambiguous. The germline CDR1 and CDR2 sequences are SGHTA and FQGNSA. This CDR3 contains 14 residues. The V and J ends lost 4 bases and 6 bases respectively, with 13 bases between them. The CDR3 DNA reads as TGTGCCAGCAGCTACGTTACCGCCCTCAATGAGCAGTTCTTC. Translating it yields CASSYVTALNEQFF.

J is TRBJ2-1 and V is TRBV27; TRBD2 matches at 10 bases. Germline lookup yields CDR1 MNHEY and CDR2 SMNVEV (reference sequence). The CDR3 has 16 amino acids. V lost 4 bases, J lost 10 bases, and 13 bases stayed unmatched. The CDR3 sequence: CASSSLVQRGGGEQFF. CDR3 bases: TGTGCCAGCAGTTCCCTCGTGCAGCGGGGGGGCGGGGAGCAGTTCTTC.

V is TRBV19 and J is TRBJ1-2; no clear D gene. Germline V gene data show CDR1 as LNHDA and CDR2 as SQIVND (reference sequence). The CDR3 loop spans 15 amino acids. Trimming pared 3 bases from V and 3 bases from J, leaving 14 bases between. This CDR3 reads CASSMAGRGDYGYTF. The CDR3, as DNA: TGTGCCAGTAGTATGGCAGGACGTGGAGACTATGGCTACACCTTC. Looking up the rest from reference TRBV19 and TRBJ1-2 gives the full variable domain: DGGITQSPKYLFRKEGQNVTLSCEQNLNHDAMYWYRQDPGQGLRLIYYSQIVNDFQKGDIAEGYSVSREKKESFPLTVTSAQKNPTAFYLCASSMAGRGDYGYTFGSGTRLTVV.

The CDR3 is CASSSRNMNTEAFF. CDR3 coding DNA: TGTGCCAGCAGTTCTAGAAATATGAACACTGAAGCTTTCTTT. The chain is built from TRBV2 and TRBJ1-1; D call uncertain. Between the trimmed V and J ends, which lost 5 bases and 0 bases, there was a span of 10 bases. CDR1 and CDR2 (germline): SNHLY, FYNNEI. The CDR3 is made up of 14 amino acids.

The genes are TRBV27 and TRBJ2-1; D gene ambiguous. The V gene lost 3 bases and the J gene lost 0 bases, with 6 bases spanning the gap. There are 14 residues in the CDR3. Germline loops: CDR1 MNHEY, CDR2 SMNVEV (reference sequence). The CDR3 region has the DNA TGTGCCAGCAGTTTTATTAGCTCCTACAATGAGCAGTTCTTC. Its protein is CASSFISSYNEQFF.